This TCR beta chain was observed in a study of blood T cell repertoires in COVID-19. Whole-study context: Researchers got acute and convalescent COVID-19 samples from the United States, Italy and Spain. T cells, B-cell-depleted T cells, or PBMCs supplied cDNA or gDNA.

The authors' processing: Quantification of nucleated cells was approximated via reference gene primer amplification. Using immunoSEQ multiplex PCR, the repertoire was profiled, and TCRdb retains in-frame clones only, with some absent. That table gives V, J and clone size, and the DNA gave D and trimming. The sample holds more than 65,000 clones, roughly nine tenths seen once. Germline V gives CDR1 SQVTM, CDR2 ANQGSEA. This CDR3 has 15 residues. Trimming left V 6 bases short and J 8 bases short, with 25 bases between. This sequence was found in a man over 45 with acute or convalescent COVID-19. The chain carries TRBV29-1 and TRBJ1-2; a weak D match, TRBD1 (6 bases). Material for sequencing was peripheral blood. This CDR3 is CSVEKTLGGGQGYTF. CDR3 DNA: TGCAGCGTCGAAAAGACCCTAGGGGGGGGGCAGGGCTACACCTTC. The full variable domain, completed using reference TRBV29-1 and TRBJ1-2, is SAVISQKPSRDICQRGTSLTIQCQVDSQVTMMFWYRQQPGQSLTLIATANQGSEATYESGFVIDKFPISRPNLTFSTLTVSNMSPEDSSIYLCSVEKTLGGGQGYTFGSGTRLTVV.